The clone carrying this T cell receptor (beta chain) was found a few times. PCR was performed a second time for about 6 to 11 cycles using a sample-barcoded 5' primer and a J-beta primer mix. Researchers report that each sample yielded at least 3 million CDR3-containing paired-end reads. TCRdb processed the 5' RACE reads anew with MiXCR; each CDR3 protein has one entry. The sample records roughly 930,000 distinct CDR3 sequences, about 44% being singletons. The data belong to a study of blood T cells in healthy people across ages. V dropped 7 bases and J dropped 0 bases, with 16 bases sitting between them. The CDR3 consists of 15 residues. Germline V gene lookup returns CDR1 MNHNS and CDR2 SASEGT.

The source of this sequence is a man aged 30 to 45 in good health. Sequences were obtained from blood. This sequence joins TRBV6-1 and TRBJ2-7, with a weak D call TRBD2 (7 bases). The CDR3 region has the DNA TGTGCCAGCATCCTGGGGGCTAGCGGCTCCTACGAGCAGTACTTC. Residues: CASILGASGSYEQYF.